This T cell receptor (beta chain) was obtained from a study of monozygotic twins with inflammatory bowel disease. The CDR3 has 14 amino acids. In germline, CDR1 is LNHNV, CDR2 YYDKDF (reference sequence). Using the 5' RACE reads, TCRdb records one entry per CDR3 protein without DNA. The ten top clones account for less than 2%, within a sample of a few hundred thousand distinct CDR3 sequences. The chain links TRBV15 to TRBJ1-3. This TCR was sampled from a human donor with ulcerative colitis or Crohn's disease, or a healthy co-twin of an affected twin (not recorded which). Sequenced sample: blood. The CDR3 protein is CATSLRNSGNTIYF.